This T cell receptor beta chain came from a study of CD8+CD57+ T cells in acquired aplastic anemia. The overall study: The sorted CD4+ and CD8+ cells yielded an average around 3.2 ug of DNA. Healthy CD8+ samples averaged approximately 11 million reads. General observations from the study: Patients did not significantly differ from controls in CD8+ Simpson's diversity. Researchers report that around 30 CD8+ CDR3 sequences appeared in both patients and controls.

The template for TCR beta VDJ and CDR3 sequence profiling was genomic DNA. MiXCR, applied by TCRdb to the reads, yields one record per CDR3 protein. The table shows some 180,000 distinct CDR3 sequences, with around 45% occurring only once. Germline lookup yields CDR1 DFQATT and CDR2 SNEGSKA (reference sequence). With 3 bases removed from V and 5 bases from J, the gap between germline ends came to 20 bases. The CDR3 has 16 residues. Comments on this clonotype: The antigen remains unidentified.

This TCR was sampled from a human donor in good health. V gene TRBV20-1 combines with J gene TRBJ2-1; no reliable D call. The sample was sorted CD4+, CD8+, or CD8+CD57+ T cells (not recorded which) from PBMCs. The CDR3 here is CSARNGFSLLDNEQFF. For the CDR3, the DNA is TGCAGTGCTAGGAATGGATTTAGTCTCCTAGACAATGAGCAGTTCTTC.